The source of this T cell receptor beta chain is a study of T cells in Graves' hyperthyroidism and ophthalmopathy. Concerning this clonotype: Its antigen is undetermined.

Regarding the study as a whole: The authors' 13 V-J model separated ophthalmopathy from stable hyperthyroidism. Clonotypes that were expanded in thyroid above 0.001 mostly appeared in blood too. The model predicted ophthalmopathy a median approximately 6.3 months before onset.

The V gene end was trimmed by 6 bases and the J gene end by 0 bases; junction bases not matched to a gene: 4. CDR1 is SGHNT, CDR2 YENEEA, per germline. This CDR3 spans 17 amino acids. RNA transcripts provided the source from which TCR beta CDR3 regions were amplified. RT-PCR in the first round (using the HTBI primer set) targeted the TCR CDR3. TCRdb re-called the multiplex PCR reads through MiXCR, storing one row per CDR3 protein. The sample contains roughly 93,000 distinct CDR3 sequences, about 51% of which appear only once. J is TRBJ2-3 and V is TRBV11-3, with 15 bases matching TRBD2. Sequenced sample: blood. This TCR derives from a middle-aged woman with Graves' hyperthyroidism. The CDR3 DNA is TGTGCCAGCAGAACCGGGACTAGCGGGAGGAGCACAGATACGCAGTATTTT. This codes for CASRTGTSGRSTDTQYF.